The present T cell receptor (beta chain) was sequenced within a study of beta chain features in type 1 diabetes. Each donor gave one heparinised blood draw averaging roughly 100 mL. Naive, central memory, regulatory and stem cell-like memory cells within the CD4+ compartment were sorted using CD45RO/CCR7/CD25/CD127/CD95/CD27. Every sorted population was more than 95% pure. This clone was found a few times. Its antigen is not known. The junction departs from the called germline gene at one end, perhaps through a read error. CDR3 size: 16 residues. Germline CDR1 reads SEHNR; CDR2 reads FQNEAQ (reference sequence). Study-wide results and caveats: When Type 1 diabetes patients were examined, their TCRB CDR3s proved moderately but significantly shorter in all four CD4+ subsets.

Investigators reverse transcribed all isolated RNA, so they sequenced expressed TCRB transcripts. Repertoires were generated with immunoSEQ multiplex PCR, while TCRdb's copy carries only in-frame clones and drops some. The sample holds over 300,000 clones, about a tenth seen once. The specimen sequenced was central memory CD4+ T cells from blood. J is TRBJ2-2 and V is TRBV7-9; tentative D call: TRBD2 (6 bases). This TCR derives from a man aged 25-45 years with type 1 diabetes. The CDR3 here is CASSPREVTGAGELFF. CDR3 in DNA: TGCGCCAGCAGCCCCCGGGAAGTTACGGGGGCCGGGGAGCTGTTTTTT.